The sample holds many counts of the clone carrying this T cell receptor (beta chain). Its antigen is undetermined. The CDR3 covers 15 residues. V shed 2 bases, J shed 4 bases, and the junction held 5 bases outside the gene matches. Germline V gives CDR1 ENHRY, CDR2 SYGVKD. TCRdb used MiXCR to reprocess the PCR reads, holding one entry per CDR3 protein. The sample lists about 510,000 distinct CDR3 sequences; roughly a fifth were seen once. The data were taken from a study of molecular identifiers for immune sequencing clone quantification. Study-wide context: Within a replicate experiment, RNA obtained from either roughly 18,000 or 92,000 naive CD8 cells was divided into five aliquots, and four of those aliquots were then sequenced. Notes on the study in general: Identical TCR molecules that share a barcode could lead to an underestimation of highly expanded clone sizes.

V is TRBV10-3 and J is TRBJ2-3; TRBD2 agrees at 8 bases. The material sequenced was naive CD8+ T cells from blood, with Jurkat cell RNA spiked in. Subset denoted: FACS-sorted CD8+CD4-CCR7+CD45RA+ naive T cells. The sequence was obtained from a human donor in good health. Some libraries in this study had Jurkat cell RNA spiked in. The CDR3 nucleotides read TGTGCCATCAGTGAGCCCGGGACTAGTCCAGATACGCAGTATTTT. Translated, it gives CAISEPGTSPDTQYF.